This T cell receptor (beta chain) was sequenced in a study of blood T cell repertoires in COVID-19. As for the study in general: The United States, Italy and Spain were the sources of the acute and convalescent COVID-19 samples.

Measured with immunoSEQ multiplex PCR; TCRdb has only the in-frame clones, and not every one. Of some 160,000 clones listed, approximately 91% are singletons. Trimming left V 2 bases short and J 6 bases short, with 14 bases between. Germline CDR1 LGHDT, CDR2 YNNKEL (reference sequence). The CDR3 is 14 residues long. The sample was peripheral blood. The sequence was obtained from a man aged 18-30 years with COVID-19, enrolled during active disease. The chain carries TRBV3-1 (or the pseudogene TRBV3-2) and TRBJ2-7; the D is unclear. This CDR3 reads CASSQILHGSEQYF. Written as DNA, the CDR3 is TGTGCCAGCAGCCAAATTCTTCACGGGTCCGAGCAGTACTTC.